This T cell receptor beta chain was found in a study of cytomegalovirus exposure and HLA in healthy donors. This clone showed up just a few times. In the PCR, 60 Vbeta and 13 Jbeta primers were used. Measured with immunoSEQ multiplex PCR; TCRdb has only the in-frame clones, and not every one. The sample carries more than 110,000 clones, more than 60% recorded once. This TCR was recovered from a woman aged 50 to 60 in good health and CMV-seropositive. Sequencing was carried out using PBMCs.

The CDR3 DNA follows: TGTGCCAGCAGTGAAGCCCCCAGCTATGGCTACACCTTC. This translates into CASSEAPSYGYTF. The chain uses TRBV6-1 and TRBJ1-2, with D uncertain. Looked up from germline, CDR1 is MNHNS and CDR2 is SASEGT. V lost 0 bases to trimming and J lost 4 bases, with 6 bases between them. This CDR3 region has 13 residues.